Shown below are 7 T cell receptor beta chains from a single sample sequenced in a study of blood T cell repertoires in COVID-19. The method was immunoSEQ multiplex PCR; TCRdb's version includes in-frame clones alone and lacks a portion of them. Seen here are around 98,000 clones, about 80% observed once, and the top ten hold approximately 25%. Sequencing was performed on peripheral blood. Every receptor here comes from a man aged 70 or older with acute or convalescent COVID-19.

This clone was observed once. The rearrangement links TRBV24-1 to TRBJ1-2; the match to TRBD1 covers 11 bases. J was trimmed by 4 bases and V by 5 bases; bases with no gene match: 5. Germline CDR1 reads KGHDR; CDR2 reads SFDVKD. The CDR3 spans 15 residues. In nucleotides, the CDR3 is TGTGCCACCAGTGGCTGGACAGGGGGCTTCTATGGCTACACCTTC. Its translation is CATSGWTGGFYGYTF.

The chain has TRBV7-6 and TRBJ2-5, with TRBD2 matching 11 bases. The germline CDR1 and CDR2 sequences are SGHVS and FNYEAQ. The V gene end was trimmed by 7 bases and the J gene end by 4 bases; junction bases not matched to a gene: 8. The CDR3 is 15 residues long. CDR3 residues: CASTLLAGVVETQYF. DNA of the CDR3: TGTGCCAGCACCCTACTAGCGGGAGTGGTAGAGACCCAGTACTTC.

V and J are TRBV10-3 and TRBJ2-7; 10 bases are a match to TRBD1. V dropped 3 bases and J dropped 3; count of bases not matched to a gene: 8. Looked up from germline, CDR1 is ENHRY and CDR2 is SYGVKD. The CDR3 contains 16 residues. CDR3 loop: CAISDLSGTGDYEQYF. As DNA, the CDR3 is TGTGCCATCAGTGATTTAAGCGGGACAGGGGACTACGAGCAGTACTTC.

V is TRBV2 and J is TRBJ2-7; D possibly corresponds to TRBD1 (5 bases). Between the trimmed V and J ends, which lost 2 bases and 4 bases, there was a span of 12 bases. The CDR3 extends over 14 amino acids. Germline V gene lookup returns CDR1 SNHLY and CDR2 FYNNEI. The CDR3 region is CASSEQGLEYEQYF. The CDR3, as DNA: TGTGCCAGCAGTGAACAGGGTCTGGAATACGAGCAGTACTTC.

The chain uses TRBV27 and TRBJ2-1; a possible D gene is TRBD2 (6 bases). CDR3 length equals 14 residues. V lost 7 bases to trimming and J lost 6 bases, with 16 bases between them. Germline values: CDR1 MNHEY, CDR2 SMNVEV (reference sequence). CDR3 region: CASTPRGTPNEQFF. The CDR3 region has the DNA TGTGCCAGCACCCCTCGGGGGACCCCCAATGAGCAGTTCTTC.

This clone occurred a few times. V and J are TRBV12-3 or TRBV12-4 and TRBJ2-1, with 9 bases lining up with TRBD1. The CDR3 is made up of 11 amino acids. Unmatched junction bases numbered 5, after V lost 8 bases and J lost 12 bases. CDR3 DNA sequence: TGTGCCAGCGGGCGACAGGGGGGGCAGTTCTTC. Protein: CASGRQGGQFF.

The chain has TRBV27 and TRBJ2-3, with a tentative D call TRBD1 (5 bases). The V end was cut by 3 bases, the J end by 5 bases, with 9 bases between. The CDR3 is made up of 13 amino acids. Germline values: CDR1 MNHEY, CDR2 SMNVEV (reference sequence). CDR3 DNA: TGTGCCAGCAGTTTGGAAAGGGGAGATACGCAGTATTTT. Encoded protein: CASSLERGDTQYF.